The 17 T cell receptor beta chains below come from one sample, sequenced in a study of blood T cell repertoires in COVID-19. The table came from immunoSEQ multiplex PCR; TCRdb's copy has only in-frame clones and leaves some out. This table holds 150,000 to 200,000 clones, around 84% found once. Sequenced material: peripheral blood. The receptor source for this set is a woman in her seventies with COVID-19, enrolled during active disease.

The rearrangement joins TRBV5-6 to TRBJ1-1, with 8 positions matching TRBD1. This CDR3 spans 14 amino acids. V lost 1 base and J lost 7; bases outside the gene matches: 6. Germline loops: CDR1 SGHDT, CDR2 YYEEEE. The CDR3 spells CASSLLRGPVEAFF. The CDR3 region has the DNA TGTGCCAGCAGCTTGCTCAGGGGGCCGGTTGAAGCTTTCTTT.

The chain couples TRBV28 to TRBJ1-4; 7 nucleotides align to TRBD1. The CDR3 runs to 13 residues. CDR1 and CDR2 from the germline V gene are MDHEN and SYDVKM. The J segment lost 7 bases and the V segment lost 8 bases, leaving 7 bases of the junction unmatched. CDR3 amino acids: CASLPQGGEKLFF. CDR3 in DNA: TGTGCCAGCCTACCCCAGGGGGGTGAAAAACTGTTTTTT.

The rearrangement joins TRBV30 to TRBJ1-3; D remains unclear. V shed 4 bases and J shed 6 bases, with 10 bases lying between them. The CDR3 covers 12 residues. Germline CDR1 reads GTSNPN; CDR2 reads SVGIG (reference sequence). The CDR3 nucleotides read TGTGCCTGGACTTTAGCAGAAAACACCATATATTTT. Its protein is CAWTLAENTIYF. Full variable domain (outside the CDR3, taken from reference TRBV30 and TRBJ1-3): SQTIHQWPATLVQPVGSPLSLECTVEGTSNPNLYWYRQAAGRGLQLLFYSVGIGQISSEVPQNLSASRPQDRQFILSSKKLLLSDSGFYLCAWTLAENTIYFGEGSWLTVV.

This chain connects TRBV11-2 to TRBJ2-4; D gene uncertain. Deletions cut 6 bases from V and 6 bases from J, with 12 bases between. Germline V gene lookup returns CDR1 SGHAT and CDR2 FQNNGV. This CDR3 is built from 13 residues. CDR3 in amino acids: CASSQEMTNIQYF. CDR3 nucleotides: TGTGCCAGCAGTCAGGAAATGACAAACATTCAGTACTTC.

Here the CDR3 reads CASSRTSDRDLGQPQHF. The CDR3 nucleotides are TGTGCCAGCAGCCGAACCTCAGACAGGGACCTTGGTCAGCCCCAGCATTTT. The chain combines TRBV5-6 with TRBJ1-5; 7 bases are shared with TRBD1. The CDR3 consists of 17 residues. The ends lost 4 bases at V and 6 bases at J; junction bases unmatched: 16. CDR1 SGHDT and CDR2 YYEEEE come from the germline V gene. The full variable domain, its missing parts supplied by reference TRBV5-6 and TRBJ1-5, is DAGVTQSPTHLIKTRGQQVTLRCSPKSGHDTVSWYQQALGQGPQFIFQYYEEEERQRGNFPDRFSGHQFPNYSSELNVNALLLGDSALYLCASSRTSDRDLGQPQHFGDGTRLSIL.

The chain employs TRBV11-2 and TRBJ2-1, with TRBD1 matching over 7 bases. The length of the CDR3 is 14 residues. After removal of 5 bases from V and 5 bases from J, the junction contained 6 bases not matched to a gene. CDR1 is SGHAT and CDR2 is FQNNGV in the germline V gene. The DNA of the CDR3 is TGTGCCAGCAGCATCACGACAGGGAACAATGAGCAGTTCTTC. Translated, it gives CASSITTGNNEQFF.

This chain's CDR3 is CASSYGRGGYTF. The CDR3 bases are TGTGCCAGCAGTTACGGGAGGGGCGGCTACACCTTC. The J gene is TRBJ1-2, the V gene TRBV6-5, with D possibly being TRBD1 (5 bases). Trimming shortened V by 2 bases and J by 8 bases, and 9 bases separated the two germline ends. CDR3 length: 12 amino acids. Germline V gene sequence: CDR1 MNHEY, CDR2 SVGAGI.

The chain uses TRBV2 and TRBJ1-5, with D possibly being TRBD1 (6 bases). The CDR3 is made up of 15 amino acids. The V gene lost 4 bases and the J gene lost 3 bases, with 13 bases spanning the gap. Looked up from germline, CDR1 is SNHLY and CDR2 is FYNNEI. The CDR3: CASSVGGASNQPQHF. DNA for the CDR3: TGTGCCAGCAGTGTGGGGGGGGCCTCCAATCAGCCCCAGCATTTT.

The CDR3 spells CATSAGGGTGELFF. The CDR3 DNA follows: TGTGCCACCAGCGCTGGGGGGGGAACCGGGGAGCTGTTTTTT. The gene calls are TRBV2 and TRBJ2-2; 7 bases are a match to TRBD2. Germline V gene sequence: CDR1 SNHLY, CDR2 FYNNEI. The CDR3 loop spans 14 amino acids. After removal of 10 bases from V and 5 bases from J, the junction contained 10 bases not matched to a gene.

V usage is TRBV6-1 and J usage is TRBJ1-1; D is unclear. CDR1 and CDR2 from the germline V gene are MNHNS and SASEGT. This CDR3 region has 14 residues. V was pared by 3 bases and J by 1 base, with 9 bases between. CDR3 DNA sequence: TGTGCCAGCAGTGACGGGGTCCGGAACACTGAAGCTTTCTTT. Translation: CASSDGVRNTEAFF.

The chain employs TRBV28 and TRBJ1-2; no firm D call. Trimming took off 3 bases at V and 2 bases at J, with 10 bases between the two ends. Germline assignment: CDR1 MDHEN and CDR2 SYDVKM. The CDR3 is 14 residues long. The CDR3 sequence: CASSFYEINYGYTF. The CDR3 DNA follows: TGTGCCAGCAGTTTCTACGAGATAAACTATGGCTACACCTTC.

The chain combines TRBV12-3 or TRBV12-4 with TRBJ1-2; no clear D gene. The CDR3 has 13 residues. Trimming pared 4 bases from V and 4 bases from J, leaving 10 bases between. CDR3: CASSSGSLYGYTF. Written as DNA, the CDR3 is TGTGCCAGCAGTTCCGGGTCCCTCTATGGCTACACCTTC.

This clone was counted a few times. V gene TRBV28 combines with J gene TRBJ1-5, with a possible D match to TRBD1 (5 bases). Germline V gene lookup returns CDR1 MDHEN and CDR2 SYDVKM. The V and J ends lost 8 bases and 6 bases respectively, with 11 bases between them. The CDR3 contains 12 residues. The CDR3 DNA is TGTGCCAGCTTTCGAAGGGGTCAGCCCCAGCATTTT. Amino acid sequence: CASFRRGQPQHF.

This clone occurred a few times. This chain uses TRBV28 with TRBJ1-5; tentative D call: TRBD1 (6 bases). This CDR3 spans 16 amino acids. The germline CDR1 and CDR2 sequences are MDHEN and SYDVKM. V was clipped by 1 base and J by 6 bases, with 16 bases between them. The CDR3 sequence is CASSLSNRVPPQPQHF. CDR3 DNA sequence: TGTGCCAGCAGTTTATCCAACAGGGTACCCCCTCAGCCCCAGCATTTT.

The chain is built from TRBV29-1 and TRBJ1-2; D unclear. The CDR3 extends over 10 amino acids. Trimming pared 5 bases from V and 4 bases from J, leaving 5 bases between. Germline assignment: CDR1 SQVTM and CDR2 ANQGSEA. Here the CDR3 reads CSVLIYGYTF. The CDR3 coding sequence is TGCAGCGTTCTTATCTATGGCTACACCTTC. The whole variable domain, filled in from reference TRBV29-1 and TRBJ1-2, reads SAVISQKPSRDICQRGTSLTIQCQVDSQVTMMFWYRQQPGQSLTLIATANQGSEATYESGFVIDKFPISRPNLTFSTLTVSNMSPEDSSIYLCSVLIYGYTFGSGTRLTVV.

The gene calls are TRBV7-2 and TRBJ1-5, with a tentative D call TRBD1 (5 bases). The CDR3 length is 13 residues. Germline loops: CDR1 SGHTA, CDR2 FQGNSA. Deletions cut 5 bases from V and 7 bases from J, with 12 bases between. The CDR3 region is CASSILKGQPQHF. The CDR3 DNA is TGTGCCAGCAGCATCCTAAAGGGGCAGCCCCAGCATTTT. Drawing the rest from reference TRBV7-2 and TRBJ1-5, the complete variable domain is GAGVSQSPSNKVTEKGKDVELRCDPISGHTALYWYRQSLGQGLEFLIYFQGNSAPDKSGLPSDRFSAERTGGSVSTLTIQRTQQEDSAVYLCASSILKGQPQHFGDGTRLSIL.

The rearrangement joins TRBV19 to TRBJ2-1; tentatively, D is TRBD2 (6 bases). The V gene lost 3 bases and the J gene lost 1 base, with 13 bases spanning the gap. CDR1 is LNHDA, CDR2 SQIVND, per germline (reference sequence). CDR3 length: 16 residues. In DNA, the CDR3 is TGTGCCAGTAGTATGACCCACCGGGGGTCCTACAATGAGCAGTTCTTC. It specifies CASSMTHRGSYNEQFF. The complete variable domain, with remaining parts taken from reference TRBV19 and TRBJ2-1, reads DGGITQSPKYLFRKEGQNVTLSCEQNLNHDAMYWYRQDPGQGLRLIYYSQIVNDFQKGDIAEGYSVSREKKESFPLTVTSAQKNPTAFYLCASSMTHRGSYNEQFFGPGTRLTVL.